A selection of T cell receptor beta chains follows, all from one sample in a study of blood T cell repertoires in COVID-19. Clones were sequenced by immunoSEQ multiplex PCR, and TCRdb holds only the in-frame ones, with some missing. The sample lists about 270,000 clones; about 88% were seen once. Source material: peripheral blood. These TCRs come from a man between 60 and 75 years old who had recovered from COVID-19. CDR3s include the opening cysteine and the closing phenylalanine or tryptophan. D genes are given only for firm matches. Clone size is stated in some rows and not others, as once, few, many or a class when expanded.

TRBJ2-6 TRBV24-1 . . TGTGCCACCAGTGACGGAGGATTGGGGTCTGGGGCCAACGTCCTGACTTTC CATSDGGLGSGANVLTF
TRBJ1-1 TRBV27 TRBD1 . TGTGCCAGCAGTACAAGGACAGGTTCAGCTCTCAAAGCTTTCTTT CASSTRTGSALKAFF
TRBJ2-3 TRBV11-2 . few TGTGCCAGCAGCTTAATGCCAGTCAGCACAGATACGCAGTATTTT CASSLMPVSTDTQYF
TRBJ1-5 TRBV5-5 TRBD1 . TGTGCCAGCAGCAACACAGGGGCGAAGGATCAGCCCCAGCATTTT CASSNTGAKDQPQHF
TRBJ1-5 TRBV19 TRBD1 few TGTGCCAGTAGTAATTTTCGGGGGACAGGGATGTGGCCCCAGCATTTT CASSNFRGTGMWPQHF
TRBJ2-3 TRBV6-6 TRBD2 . TGTGCCAGCACCCATGAGGGCGGGGGGACAGATACGCAGTATTTT CASTHEGGGTDTQYF
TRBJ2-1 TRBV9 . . TGTGCCAGCAGCGTAGAAGCGGCTTGGGGAAGCTCCTACAATGAGCAGTTCTTC CASSVEAAWGSSYNEQFF
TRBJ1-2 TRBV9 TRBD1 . TGTGCCAGCAGCCCGACCACAGGGGGTGGCAATGGCTACACCTTC CASSPTTGGGNGYTF
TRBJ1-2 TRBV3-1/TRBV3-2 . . TGTGCCAGCAGCCAAGAAGCGGGCCCTAACTATGGCTACACCTTC CASSQEAGPNYGYTF
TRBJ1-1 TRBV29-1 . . TGCAGCGTTGGCAGGGGAAGGAACACTGAAGCTTTCTTT CSVGRGRNTEAFF